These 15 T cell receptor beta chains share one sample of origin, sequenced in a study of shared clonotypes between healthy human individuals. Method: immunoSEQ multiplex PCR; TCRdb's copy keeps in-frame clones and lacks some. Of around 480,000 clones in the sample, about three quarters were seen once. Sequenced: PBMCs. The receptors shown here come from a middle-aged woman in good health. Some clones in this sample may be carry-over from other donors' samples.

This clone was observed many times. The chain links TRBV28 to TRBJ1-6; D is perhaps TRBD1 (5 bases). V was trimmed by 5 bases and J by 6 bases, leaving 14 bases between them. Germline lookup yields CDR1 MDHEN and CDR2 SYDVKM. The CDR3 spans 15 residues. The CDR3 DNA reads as TGTGCCAGCAGTCCGACAGTTGGTCTTAATTCACCCCTCCACTTT. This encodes CASSPTVGLNSPLHF. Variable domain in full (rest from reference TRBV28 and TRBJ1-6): DVKVTQSSRYLVKRTGEKVFLECVQDMDHENMFWYRQDPGLGLRLIYFSYDVKMKEKGDIPEGYSVSREKKERFSLILESASTNQTSMYLCASSPTVGLNSPLHFGNGTRLTVT.

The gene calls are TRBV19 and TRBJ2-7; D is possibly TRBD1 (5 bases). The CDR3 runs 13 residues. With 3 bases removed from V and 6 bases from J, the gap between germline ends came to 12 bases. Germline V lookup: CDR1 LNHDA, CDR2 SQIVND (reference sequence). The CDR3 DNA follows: TGTGCCAGTAGTATCCAGGGTTCGCTCGAGCAGTACTTC. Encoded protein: CASSIQGSLEQYF.

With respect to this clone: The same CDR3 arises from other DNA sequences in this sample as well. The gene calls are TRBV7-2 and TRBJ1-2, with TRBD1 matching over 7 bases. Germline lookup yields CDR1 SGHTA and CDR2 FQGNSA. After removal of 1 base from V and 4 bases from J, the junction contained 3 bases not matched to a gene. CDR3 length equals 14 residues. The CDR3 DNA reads TGTGCCAGCAGCTTAGGGACAGGAGCCTATGGCTACACCTTC. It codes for CASSLGTGAYGYTF.

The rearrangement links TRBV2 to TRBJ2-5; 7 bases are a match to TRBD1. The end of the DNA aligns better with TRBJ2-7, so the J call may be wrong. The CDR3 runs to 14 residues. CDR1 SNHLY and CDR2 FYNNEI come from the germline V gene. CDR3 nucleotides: TGTGCCAGCAGTGAAATAGGACAGGCTGACGAGCAGTACTTC. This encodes CASSEIGQADEQYF.

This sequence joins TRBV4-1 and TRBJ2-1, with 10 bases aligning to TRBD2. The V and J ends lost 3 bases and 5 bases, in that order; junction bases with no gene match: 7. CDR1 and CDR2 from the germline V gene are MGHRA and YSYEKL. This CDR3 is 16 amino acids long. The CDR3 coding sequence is TGCGCCAGCAGCCATTTCCCTAGCGGGAGAAACAATGAGCAGTTCTTC. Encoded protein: CASSHFPSGRNNEQFF.

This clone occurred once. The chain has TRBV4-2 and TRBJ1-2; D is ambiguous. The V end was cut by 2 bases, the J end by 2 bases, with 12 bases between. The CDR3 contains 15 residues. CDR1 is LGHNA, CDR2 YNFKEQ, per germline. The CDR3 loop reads CASSQPAGTNYGYTF. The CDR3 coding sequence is TGTGCCAGCAGCCAACCTGCGGGCACCAACTATGGCTACACCTTC.

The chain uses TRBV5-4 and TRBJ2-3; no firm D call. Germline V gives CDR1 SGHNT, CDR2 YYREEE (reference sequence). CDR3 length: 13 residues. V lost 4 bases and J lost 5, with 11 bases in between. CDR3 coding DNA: TGTGCCAGCAGCGCACCCAACGTAGATACGCAGTATTTT. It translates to CASSAPNVDTQYF.

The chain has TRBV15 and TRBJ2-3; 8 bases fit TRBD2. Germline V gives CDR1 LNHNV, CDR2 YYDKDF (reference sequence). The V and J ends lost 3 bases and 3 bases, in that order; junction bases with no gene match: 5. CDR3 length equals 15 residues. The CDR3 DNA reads TGTGCCACCAGCAGGTCAGCGGGAGTAACAGATACGCAGTATTTT. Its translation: CATSRSAGVTDTQYF.

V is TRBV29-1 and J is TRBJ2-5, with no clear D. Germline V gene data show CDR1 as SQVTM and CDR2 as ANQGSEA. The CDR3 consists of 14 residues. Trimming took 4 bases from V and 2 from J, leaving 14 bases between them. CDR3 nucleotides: TGCAGCGTTGTCCGCGGCTCGGTGCAAGAGACCCAGTACTTC. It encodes CSVVRGSVQETQYF.

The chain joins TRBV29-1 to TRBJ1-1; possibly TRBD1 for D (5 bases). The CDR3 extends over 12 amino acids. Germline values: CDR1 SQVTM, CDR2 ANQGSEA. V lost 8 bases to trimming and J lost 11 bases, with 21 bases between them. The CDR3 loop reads CSYGGRGMRAFF. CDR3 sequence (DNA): TGCAGCTATGGGGGGAGGGGAATGCGGGCTTTCTTT.

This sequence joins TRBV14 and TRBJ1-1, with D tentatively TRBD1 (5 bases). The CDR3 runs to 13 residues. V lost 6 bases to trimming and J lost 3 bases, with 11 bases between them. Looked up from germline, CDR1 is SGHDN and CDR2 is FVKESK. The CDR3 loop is CASRPQGDTEAFF. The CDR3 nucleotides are TGTGCCAGCAGGCCTCAGGGAGACACTGAAGCTTTCTTT.

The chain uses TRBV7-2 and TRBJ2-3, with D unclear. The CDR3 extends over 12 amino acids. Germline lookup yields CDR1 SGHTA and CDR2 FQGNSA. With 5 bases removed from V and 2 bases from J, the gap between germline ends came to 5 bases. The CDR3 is CASSPNTDTQYF. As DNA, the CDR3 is TGTGCCAGCAGCCCTAACACAGATACGCAGTATTTT. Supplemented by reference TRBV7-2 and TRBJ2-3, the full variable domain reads GAGVSQSPSNKVTEKGKDVELRCDPISGHTALYWYRQSLGQGLEFLIYFQGNSAPDKSGLPSDRFSAERTGGSVSTLTIQRTQQEDSAVYLCASSPNTDTQYFGPGTRLTVL.

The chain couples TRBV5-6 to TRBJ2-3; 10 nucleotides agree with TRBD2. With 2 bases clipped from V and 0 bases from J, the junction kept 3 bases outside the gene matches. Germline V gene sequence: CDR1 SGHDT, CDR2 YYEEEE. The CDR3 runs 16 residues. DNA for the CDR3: TGTGCCAGCAGCTTACTGACTAGCGGGAGCACAGATACGCAGTATTTT. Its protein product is CASSLLTSGSTDTQYF. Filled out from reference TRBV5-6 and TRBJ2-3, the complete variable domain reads DAGVTQSPTHLIKTRGQQVTLRCSPKSGHDTVSWYQQALGQGPQFIFQYYEEEERQRGNFPDRFSGHQFPNYSSELNVNALLLGDSALYLCASSLLTSGSTDTQYFGPGTRLTVL.

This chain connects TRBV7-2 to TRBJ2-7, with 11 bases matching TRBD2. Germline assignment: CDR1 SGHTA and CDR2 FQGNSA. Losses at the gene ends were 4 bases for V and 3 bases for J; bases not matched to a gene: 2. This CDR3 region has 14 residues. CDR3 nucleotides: TGTGCCAGCAGCTCCGGGACTAGCGGCTACGAGCAGTACTTC. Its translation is CASSSGTSGYEQYF.

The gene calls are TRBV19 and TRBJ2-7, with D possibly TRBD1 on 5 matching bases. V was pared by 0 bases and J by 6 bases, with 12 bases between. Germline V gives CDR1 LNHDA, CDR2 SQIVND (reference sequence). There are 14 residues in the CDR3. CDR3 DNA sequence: TGTGCCAGTAGTATAGATAGGGGAATCGGCGAGCAGTACTTC. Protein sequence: CASSIDRGIGEQYF. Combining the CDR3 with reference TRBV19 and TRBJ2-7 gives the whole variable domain DGGITQSPKYLFRKEGQNVTLSCEQNLNHDAMYWYRQDPGQGLRLIYYSQIVNDFQKGDIAEGYSVSREKKESFPLTVTSAQKNPTAFYLCASSIDRGIGEQYFGPGTRLTVT.